This T cell receptor beta chain was observed in a study of Ad26.COV2.S vaccination and SARS-CoV-2 variants. A note on this clone: The antigen is unknown.

The data were produced by immunoSEQ multiplex PCR, yet TCRdb's version contains in-frame clones alone and is incomplete. The sample has around 320,000 clones, around 87% seen once. Findings and caveats of the study: Placebo recipients and vaccine recipients were similar in non-spike TCR breadth.

The trim removed 4 bases at V and 4 bases at J, leaving 8 bases unmatched. Germline assignment: CDR1 SGHRS and CDR2 YFSETQ. The CDR3 contains 16 residues. Treatment here: about 20 received Ad26.COV2.S at low or high dose, single or two shots; about five received placebo; per-sample allocation not given. The samples date from day 63 after the first vaccine or placebo injection. Participants' vaccine, an Ad26 vector, delivered Wuhan-strain SARS-CoV-2 spike. The receptor was derived from a person between 18 and 65 years old who received the Ad26.COV2.S COVID-19 vaccine or a placebo. This specimen was peripheral blood, taken in a trial of Ad26.COV2.S vaccine versus placebo. The chain has TRBV5-1 and TRBJ1-3; 10 nucleotides align to TRBD1. CDR3 sequence reads: CASSAGQGKVGNTIYF. The CDR3 DNA sequence: TGCGCCAGCAGCGCGGGACAGGGGAAGGTGGGAAACACCATATATTTT.